This T cell receptor beta chain was sequenced in a study of T-cell reconstitution after alpha-beta-depleted transplantation in children. This clonotype was detected ten times or more. This CDR3 spans 14 amino acids. Germline V lookup: CDR1 SGHNT, CDR2 YYREEE (reference sequence). V lost 4 bases, J lost 4 bases, and 14 bases lay in between. The authors prepared the TCRbeta library with unique molecular identifiers. From the PCR reads, TCRdb called clonotypes with MiXCR, one entry per CDR3 protein. The sample includes 150,000 to 250,000 distinct CDR3 sequences, roughly 15% of them seen just once. This receptor was obtained from a human donor who donated a stem cell graft to a child with acute lymphoblastic leukemia. This chain links TRBV5-4 with TRBJ1-2, with TRBD1 as a possible D gene (6 bases). Sequenced here: PBMCs from the stem cell graft donor, sampled from the stem cell graft. CDR3 nucleotide sequence: TGTGCCAGCAGCCAGGGGAAGGGGTTCTATGGCTACACCTTC. It yields the protein CASSQGKGFYGYTF.